The 8 T cell receptor beta chains reported below all come from one sample, sequenced in a study of shared clonotypes between healthy human individuals. Clones were read by immunoSEQ multiplex PCR, and TCRdb kept only the in-frame ones, dropping some. The sample lists some 2,000,000 clones, 95% occurring once. Sequenced: naive CD4+ T cells sorted from blood. The subset here: CD45RA+ positively selected. Receptor source: a man in his late teens or twenties in good health.

The count of this clone is one. CDR3 DNA sequence: TGCGCCAGCAGCCAAGCCTTGGGTCAGCCCCAGCATTTT. Its translation is CASSQALGQPQHF. The V and J genes are TRBV4-3 and TRBJ1-5; no clear D gene. The germline V gene encodes CDR1 LGHNA and CDR2 YSLEER. This CDR3 contains 13 residues. Trimming left V 1 base short and J 6 bases short, with 7 bases between.

V is TRBV29-1 and J is TRBJ1-2, with no clear D. V was cut by 2 bases and J by 4 bases, with 8 bases left in between. In germline, CDR1 is SQVTM, CDR2 ANQGSEA. The CDR3 is 12 amino acids. The CDR3 here is CSVEMAVYGYTF. In nucleotides, the CDR3 is TGCAGCGTTGAAATGGCGGTCTATGGCTACACCTTC.

J is TRBJ1-2 and V is TRBV6-5; 8 positions match TRBD1. V trimming: 5 bases; J trimming: 2 bases; junction bases outside the gene matches: 7. CDR3 size: 15 residues. Germline values: CDR1 MNHEY, CDR2 SVGAGI. Written as DNA, the CDR3 is TGTGCCAGCAGTACGTGGACAGGGACCAACTATGGCTACACCTTC. Its protein is CASSTWTGTNYGYTF.

The chain is built from TRBV5-4 and TRBJ1-3; tentative D call: TRBD1 (5 bases). Germline V CDR1 and CDR2: SGHNT, YYREEE (reference sequence). The CDR3 spans 14 residues. Trimming left V 4 bases short and J 3 bases short, with 11 bases between. CDR3 coding DNA: TGTGCCAGCAGCGGTAGGGGAAGTGGAAACACCATATATTTT. Translation gives CASSGRGSGNTIYF.

The chain combines TRBV5-1 with TRBJ2-3; 7 bases fit TRBD2. The junction had 8 bases not matched to a gene; V was cut back by 9 bases and J by 1 base. CDR1 and CDR2 from the germline V gene are SGHRS and YFSETQ. This CDR3 comprises 14 residues. The CDR3 reads CATRTGGGTDTQYF. The DNA for the CDR3 is TGCGCCACCCGTACGGGGGGAGGCACAGATACGCAGTATTTT.

V and J are TRBV5-1 and TRBJ1-1; D is possibly TRBD1 (5 bases). The CDR3 is 14 amino acids. The ends were cut back, 4 bases at V and 5 bases at J, with 15 bases in the middle. From germline, CDR1 is SGHRS and CDR2 YFSETQ. CDR3 protein: CASSPGLGVTEAFF. Written as DNA, the CDR3 is TGCGCCAGCAGCCCGGGACTTGGGGTAACTGAAGCTTTCTTT.

This clone was observed a single time. This chain connects TRBV6-6 to TRBJ2-2, with a tentative D call TRBD1 (6 bases). CDR3 length equals 16 residues. Germline V CDR1 and CDR2: MNHNY, SVGAGI (reference sequence). V gave up 2 bases and J gave up 1 base, with 11 bases separating them. The CDR3 region has the DNA TGTGCCAGCAGTTACGGGGAGACAGGGAACACCGGGGAGCTGTTTTTT. Translation: CASSYGETGNTGELFF.

The CDR3 loop reads CASSPLVAVYEQFF. CDR3 DNA: TGTGCCAGCTCACCACTAGTAGCCGTCTATGAGCAGTTCTTC. The chain links TRBV18 to TRBJ2-1; D is undetermined. The germline V gene has CDR1 KGHSH and CDR2 LQKENI. Deletions cut 1 base from V and 8 bases from J, with 12 bases between. The CDR3 length is 14 residues. Supplemented by reference TRBV18 and TRBJ2-1, the full variable domain reads NAGVMQNPRHLVRRRGQEARLRCSPMKGHSHVYWYRQLPEEGLKFMVYLQKENIIDESGMPKERFSAEFPKEGPSILRIQQVVRGDSAAYFCASSPLVAVYEQFFGPGTRLTVL.